This T cell receptor (beta chain) originates from a study of OX40 agonist ivuxolimab in advanced cancers. Broadly, across the study: Ivuxolimab was an agonistic, fully human IgG2 monoclonal antibody directed against OX40 (CD134), a costimulatory receptor. A male proportion of about 79% and a mean age of 60 years, ranging from about 20 to 85, were recorded for the dose-escalation cohort. The monotherapy dose-escalation portion (N ≈ 56 patients) of the phase I ivuxolimab trial is reported in the paper. Partial responses occurred in three dose-escalation patients: two with cutaneous melanoma and one with hepatocellular carcinoma. Intravenous ivuxolimab was administered to patients every 2 weeks at six dose levels: 0.01, 0.1, 0.3, 1.5, 3 and 10 mg/kg. Prior anti-PD-1, anti-PD-L1 or anti-CTLA-4 therapy was permitted, and checkpoint inhibitors had been received by about 44% of dose-escalation patients. Among the 52 dose-escalation patients, around 19 had hepatocellular carcinoma, approximately 15 melanoma, 9 renal cell carcinoma and 9 head and neck cancer. The purpose of peripheral TCRbeta sequencing was to test whether ivuxolimab changed TCR sequence diversity and led to clonal T-cell expansion. Broad study findings and their caveats: In the 0.1-3.0 mg/kg groups, partial responders had among the lowest normalized peripheral clonal expansion, particularly in CD8+ T cells. Low levels of normalized T-cell clonal expansion were also seen in some patients who did not respond. At doses of 0.1 to 3.0 mg/kg, clonal expansion of both CD4+ and CD8+ T cells in blood was seen between baseline and week 6. Antigen specificity was not determined for the clonally expanded peripheral T cells. After ivuxolimab, more expanded clones were found on average in CD8+ T cells than in CD4+ T cells.

Genomic DNA was isolated from the sorted cells so that the TCRbeta CDR3 region could be sequenced. The immunoSEQ Assay was used to sequence the TCRbeta CDR3 regions. The table comes from immuneACCESS by way of TCRdb, which keeps in-frame sequences with V and J called. Part of the clones is missing from these tables; in studies checked, under half for an unresolved V gene and the rest for unknown reasons. The sample profile shows about 36,000 clones; 70% to 80% of them were found once. The ten largest clones capture roughly a fifth of the sample. Including cysteine and phenylalanine, the CDR3 has 15 amino acids. Only the CDR3 part of the read is kept: 45 bases, read in frame from the first base. Trimming leaves V shorter by 4 bases and J shorter by 3 bases, with the junction holding 9 bases beyond the gene matches. The germline V gene provides CDR1 SGHDT and CDR2 YYEEEE. As regards this clone: The antigen it recognizes is unknown. Per-nucleotide qualities are absent, and no much larger clonotype sits a single base away.

The trial excluded patients who had a history of autoimmune disease or who were on systemic immunosuppression. Peripheral blood for TCR sequencing was collected from all dose cohorts at baseline, on cycle 4 day 1, and on cycle 7 day 1. The samples were drawn from a first-in-human, open-label, multicenter phase I dose-escalation trial of ivuxolimab. Adults with locally advanced or metastatic melanoma, renal cell, hepatocellular, or head and neck squamous cell carcinoma were enrolled in the trial. CD4+ and CD8+ T cells were sorted separately from peripheral blood before TCR sequencing. The source is an adult with an advanced solid tumor such as melanoma, head and neck, liver or kidney cancer. The sample in question was CD4+ or CD8+ T cells sorted from blood, obtained in a trial of the OX40 agonist ivuxolimab. The rearranged segments are TRBV5-6 and TRBJ2-7; 8 central bases correspond to TRBD1. The DNA sequence is TGTGCCAGCAGCACCAGATACAGGGGGATCTACGAGCAGTACTTC. Translated, it reads CASSTRYRGIYEQYF.